A selection of T cell receptor beta chains follows, all from one sample in a study of beta chain features in type 1 diabetes. Assay: immunoSEQ multiplex PCR; the TCRdb copy retains only in-frame clones and omits some. Altogether under 400,000 clones are present, roughly 13% being singletons, with the ten largest covering under 0.02%. What was sequenced was naive CD4+ T cells from blood. These TCRs come from a young man in good health. Each CDR3 is given with its conserved first and last residue. D genes are given only for firm matches. Size is stated for part of the rows, as once, few or many counts, or as a class when the clone is expanded.

few	TRBJ2-3	TRBV5-1	NA	14	CASSFFGEADTQYF	TGCGCCAGCAGCTTTTTCGGGGAAGCAGATACGCAGTATTTT
NA	TRBJ2-2	TRBV6-6	TRBD1	15	CASSLGQGHTGELFF	TGTGCCAGCAGTCTCGGACAGGGCCACACCGGGGAGCTGTTTTTT
few	TRBJ2-6	TRBV10-3	TRBD1	18	CAILPGQGKSPGANVLTF	TGTGCCATCCTACCGGGACAGGGGAAGAGTCCTGGGGCCAACGTCCTGACTTTC
NA	TRBJ2-7	TRBV28	TRBD1	14	CASSPWDRGYEQYF	TGTGCCAGCAGTCCCTGGGACAGGGGTTACGAGCAGTACTTC
NA	TRBJ2-3	TRBV5-1	NA	15	CASSLGGWGTDTQYF	TGCGCCAGCAGCTTGGGAGGGTGGGGCACAGATACGCAGTATTTT
few	TRBJ1-1	TRBV4-2	NA	11	CASSQQGSAFF	TGTGCCAGCAGCCAACAGGGGTCGGCTTTCTTT
few	TRBJ2-3	TRBV4-3	TRBD2	16	CASSRSGGRAGDTQYF	TGCGCCAGCAGTCGGTCTGGCGGGAGGGCCGGGGATACGCAGTATTTT
few	TRBJ2-3	TRBV7-9	TRBD1	15	CASSVSGQSTDTQYF	TGTGCCAGCAGTGTCTCGGGACAGAGCACAGATACGCAGTATTTT
few	TRBJ2-1	TRBV5-4	NA	13	CASSLALANEQFF	TGTGCCAGCAGCTTGGCACTAGCCAATGAGCAGTTCTTC
few	TRBJ1-5	TRBV7-2	NA	13	CASSLVRLEPQHF	TGTGCCAGCAGCTTAGTTCGGTTGGAGCCCCAGCATTTT
few	TRBJ1-1	TRBV5-5	NA	12	CASSLDPGDAFF	TGTGCCAGCAGCTTGGACCCGGGGGATGCTTTCTTT
few	TRBJ2-7	TRBV5-6	TRBD1	16	CASSLSPGQASYEQYF	TGTGCCAGCAGCTTATCCCCGGGACAGGCGTCCTACGAGCAGTACTTC
few	TRBJ2-1	TRBV7-2	TRBD1	15	CASSWLQGAYNEQFF	TGTGCCAGCAGCTGGCTTCAGGGGGCCTACAATGAGCAGTTCTTC
NA	TRBJ2-7	TRBV25-1	NA	14	CASSEFGGAYEQYF	TGTGCCAGCAGTGAATTTGGCGGTGCCTACGAGCAGTACTTC
NA	TRBJ2-1	TRBV28	TRBD2	14	CASSLGGVNNEQFF	TGTGCCAGCAGTTTAGGGGGGGTAAATAATGAGCAGTTCTTC
NA	TRBJ1-5	TRBV30	NA	13	CAWSVQGSQPQHF	TGTGCCTGGAGTGTCCAGGGGAGTCAGCCCCAGCATTTT
few	TRBJ2-6	TRBV30	NA	15	CAWSVTGTGANVLTF	TGTGCCTGGAGTGTAACAGGGACTGGGGCCAACGTCCTGACTTTC
NA	TRBJ2-1	TRBV7-3	NA	15	CASSPGWGGRNEQFF	TGTGCCAGCAGTCCAGGATGGGGGGGGCGGAATGAGCAGTTCTTC
few	TRBJ2-2	TRBV11-3	TRBD1	15	CASSIGTANTGELFF	TGTGCCAGCAGCATCGGGACAGCGAACACCGGGGAGCTGTTTTTT
NA	TRBJ1-3	TRBV7-6	NA	14	CASSFHTPGNTIYF	TGTGCCAGCAGCTTCCACACCCCTGGAAACACCATATATTTT
few	TRBJ2-7	TRBV27	TRBD1	13	CASSRPDRAEQYF	TGTGCCAGCAGTCGACCGGACAGGGCCGAGCAGTACTTC
NA	TRBJ2-1	TRBV11-2	TRBD1	16	CASRRLSGTGFNEQFF	TGTGCCAGCAGGAGACTTTCCGGGACAGGGTTCAATGAGCAGTTCTTC
NA	TRBJ2-7	TRBV28	TRBD1	15	CASSSSGTGNGEQYF	TGTGCCAGCAGTTCCTCCGGGACAGGGAACGGCGAGCAGTACTTC
few	TRBJ2-1	TRBV28	TRBD1	14	CASSLRRQGNEQFF	TGTGCCAGCAGTTTACGCCGACAGGGGAATGAGCAGTTCTTC
NA	TRBJ2-7	TRBV19	TRBD1	15	CASSIDRDSHYEQYF	TGTGCCAGTAGTATAGATCGGGACAGCCACTACGAGCAGTACTTC
NA	TRBJ2-6	TRBV7-3	NA	14	CASSPSSGANVLTF	TGTGCCAGCAGCCCGAGCTCTGGGGCCAACGTCCTGACTTTC
many	TRBJ2-7	TRBV29-1	NA	12	CSVGELIGEQYF	TGCAGCGTTGGTGAGCTTATTGGCGAGCAGTACTTC